Shown below are 12 T cell receptor beta chains from a single sample sequenced in a study of T-cell memory formation after mild COVID-19. Via MiXCR, TCRdb re-called the 5' RACE reads, giving one row per CDR3 protein. The repertoire holds roughly 550,000 distinct CDR3 sequences, with approximately 20% as singletons. Material for sequencing was PBMCs or a T cell subset sorted from them (not recorded which). Every receptor here comes from an adult woman who had mild COVID-19 (a few samples of this study predate the infection). Cell type and time point are not known.

The V and J genes are TRBV6-5 and TRBJ1-2; 12 bases agree with TRBD1. The V gene end was trimmed by 5 bases and the J gene end by 8 bases; junction bases not matched to a gene: 9. The CDR3 length is 15 residues. The V gene's germline CDR1 is MNHEY and CDR2 SVGAGI. CDR3 amino acids: CASSGSGQGARGYTF. DNA of the CDR3: TGTGCCAGCAGTGGATCGGGACAGGGGGCGCGGGGCTACACCTTC.

This rearrangement joins TRBV13 to TRBJ2-3; 7 bases are shared with TRBD2. Germline values: CDR1 PRHDT, CDR2 FYEKMQ (reference sequence). The V gene end was trimmed by 1 base and the J gene end by 0 bases; junction bases not matched to a gene: 13. The CDR3 totals 19 residues. The CDR3 DNA reads TGTGCCAGCAGCTTAGCCCTTACCGGGGGGTATATAAGCACAGATACGCAGTATTTT. Protein sequence: CASSLALTGGYISTDTQYF.

There are a few counts of this clonotype. This sequence joins TRBV7-2 and TRBJ2-7, with D uncertain. Germline V gene sequence: CDR1 SGHTA, CDR2 FQGNSA. The V and J ends lost 4 bases and 3 bases respectively, with 16 bases between them. This CDR3 comprises 15 residues. In DNA form, the CDR3 reads TGTGCCAGCAGCTCCCCCTCGGCCCCTGTCTACGAGCAGTACTTC. This sequence encodes CASSSPSAPVYEQYF.

The chain is built from TRBV10-3 and TRBJ1-1, with 7 bases aligning to TRBD1. The V and J ends lost 0 bases and 1 base, in that order; junction bases with no gene match: 2. From germline, CDR1 is ENHRY and CDR2 SYGVKD. The length of the CDR3 is 15 residues. CDR3: CAISESGTENTEAFF. CDR3 DNA: TGTGCCATCAGTGAGTCAGGGACAGAGAACACTGAAGCTTTCTTT.

This clonotype was counted a few times. The rearrangement uses TRBV7-2 and TRBJ2-6; TRBD1 is a possible D gene (6 bases). Trimming stripped 6 bases from V and 4 bases from J, with 16 bases between. Germline V gene lookup returns CDR1 SGHTA and CDR2 FQGNSA. This CDR3 contains 16 residues. The CDR3 DNA follows: TGTGCCAGCAGACCCGCTACAGGGACCGGGGCCAACGTCCTGACTTTC. Protein product: CASRPATGTGANVLTF.

This chain joins TRBV29-1 and TRBJ2-3; TRBD2 aligns across 15 bases. With 5 bases clipped from V and 5 bases from J, the junction kept 11 bases outside the gene matches. From germline, CDR1 is SQVTM and CDR2 ANQGSEA. CDR3 size: 17 residues. The CDR3 sequence is CSVLGGLAGGLEDTQYF. Here the CDR3 DNA reads TGCAGCGTTCTCGGCGGACTAGCGGGGGGGCTTGAAGATACGCAGTATTTT.

This clonotype was found many times. The chain carries TRBV7-8 and TRBJ2-2; TRBD2 is a possible D gene (5 bases). Deletions cut 6 bases from V and 0 bases from J, with 11 bases between. The CDR3 totals 15 residues. Per germline, CDR1 SGHVS and CDR2 FQNEAQ. This chain's CDR3 is CASSSSGANTGELFF. The CDR3 DNA reads as TGTGCCAGCAGTTCGAGCGGAGCGAACACCGGGGAGCTGTTTTTT.

This clonotype has more than one count but fewer than ten. The chain employs TRBV11-2 and TRBJ1-6, with 9 bases that match TRBD1. The CDR3 length is 14 residues. Germline V gene sequence: CDR1 SGHAT, CDR2 FQNNGV. Unmatched junction bases numbered 6, after V lost 6 bases and J lost 9 bases. This CDR3 is CASSVGQGSSPLHF. The CDR3 DNA sequence: TGTGCCAGCAGTGTGGGACAGGGAAGTTCACCCCTCCACTTT.

The CDR3 here is CATSIMMNTEAFF. The CDR3 DNA reads TGTGCCACCAGCATAATGATGAACACTGAAGCTTTCTTT. The J gene is TRBJ1-1, the V gene TRBV15, with no clear D. V lost 4 bases, J lost 0 bases, and 6 bases lay in between. There are 13 residues in the CDR3. Germline lookup yields CDR1 LNHNV and CDR2 YYDKDF (reference sequence).

A word on this clonotype: One end of the junction fails to match germline, which may point to a read error. The chain employs TRBV20-1 and TRBJ2-3, with 9 bases identical to TRBD2. The CDR3 runs to 15 residues. Germline V gene data show CDR1 as DFQATT and CDR2 as SNEGSKA (reference sequence). CDR3 sequence reads: CSARDSGTSRDTQYF. DNA for the CDR3: TGCAGTGCTAGAGATTCCGGGACTAGCAGAGATACGCAGTATTTT.

The table lists this clonotype with a few counts. This chain links TRBV2 with TRBJ2-2; D is unclear. The CDR3 totals 13 residues. CDR1 and CDR2 (germline): SNHLY, FYNNEI. The V end lost 6 bases, the J end lost 4 bases, and 9 bases lay between the germline ends. The CDR3 nucleotides read TGTGCCAGCAGGGCAAGGGTCACCGGGGAGCTGTTTTTT. Amino acids: CASRARVTGELFF.

V gene TRBV6-5 combines with J gene TRBJ2-1, with 10 bases fitting TRBD2. This CDR3 comprises 14 residues. V shed 6 bases, J shed 5 bases, and the junction held 4 bases outside the gene matches. Germline V gene data show CDR1 as MNHEY and CDR2 as SVGAGI. In DNA, the CDR3 is TGTGCCAGCAGACCGGGACTAGCGAACAATGAGCAGTTCTTC. Encoded protein: CASRPGLANNEQFF.